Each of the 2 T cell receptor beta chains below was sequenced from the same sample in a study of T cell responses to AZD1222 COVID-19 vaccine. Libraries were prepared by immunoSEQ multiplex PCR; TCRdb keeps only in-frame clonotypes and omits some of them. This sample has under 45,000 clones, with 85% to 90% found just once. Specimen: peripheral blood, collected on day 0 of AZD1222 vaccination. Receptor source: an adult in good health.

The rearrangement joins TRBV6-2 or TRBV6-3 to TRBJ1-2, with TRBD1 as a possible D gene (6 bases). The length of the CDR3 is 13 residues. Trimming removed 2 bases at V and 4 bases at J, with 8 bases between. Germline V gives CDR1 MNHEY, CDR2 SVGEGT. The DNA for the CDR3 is TGTGCCAGCAGTTACACAGGGAGCTATGGCTACACCTTC. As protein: CASSYTGSYGYTF.

CDR3 coding DNA: TGCGCCAGCAGCTTGGGGTCAGGGGAAGCCGGGGAGCTGTTTTTT. This encodes CASSLGSGEAGELFF. The chain carries TRBV5-1 and TRBJ2-2; weak D call: TRBD1 (6 bases). V lost 0 bases and J lost 6, with 12 bases in between. The V gene's germline CDR1 is SGHRS and CDR2 YFSETQ. This CDR3 region has 15 residues. Full variable domain (missing parts from reference TRBV5-1 and TRBJ2-2): KAGVTQTPRYLIKTRGQQVTLSCSPISGHRSVSWYQQTPGQGLQFLFEYFSETQRNKGNFPGRFSGRQFSNSRSEMNVSTLELGDSALYLCASSLGSGEAGELFFGEGSRLTVL.